This TCR beta chain was captured by sequencing in a study of cytomegalovirus exposure and HLA in healthy donors (dated by TCRdb to about 2017). Context from the whole study: According to an earlier analysis of 550 to 700 of the donors, roughly 180 million T cells yielded 100 million or so unique TCR beta sequences and about 300 Gb of sequence data. Around 320 gigabases of sequencing data and 70 million to 100 million unique TCR sequences were included in an early release covering several hundred HLA-typed donors. The genetic ancestry cluster associated with self-reported Caucasian donors included roughly four fifths of the approximately 400 genotyped donors. The study was designed to test whether signatures of past pathogen exposure could be identified by cataloging public T cell receptors. The study used immunosequencing to profile the T cell repertoires of more than 650 subjects and linked those repertoires to cytomegalovirus serostatus. In addition to the first cohort of approximately 670 subjects, a separate validation cohort of 130 or so different subjects was used. To predict cytomegalovirus infection status, the study combined high-throughput TCR immunosequencing, statistical association of individual TCRs with disease status, and machine learning. A later analysis re-examined previously published TCR beta repertoires from 500 to 700 donors and added high-resolution HLA genotyping to investigate patterns of TCR occurrence. The later analysis used no new phenotypic data to find candidate immune exposures, relying instead on TCR beta sequences and their occurrence across donors. To decide whether each TCR beta V gene segment behaved as functional or pseudogenic, an earlier analysis of some 580 of the donors relied on high-throughput TCR beta sequencing. Donor age, sex, ethnicity and CMV serostatus were compiled together with the repertoire data. A later genetic analysis used genome-wide SNP genotypes for about 60% of the roughly 700 donors, treating that subset as a discovery cohort. All discovery cohort repertoires had been generated on a single sequencing platform. HLA typing covered class I and class II loci at four-digit resolution. The number of typed donors differed by locus: about 620-630 for A, B, C, DRB1 and DQB1; 500 to 550 for DQA1; 606 for DPA1; and around 470 for DPB1. About 5 DR-DQ haplotypes were handled as single units for association and clustering, since linkage in the cohort was strong. Among almost 400 genotyped donors of the cohort, an average of around 240,000 unique TCR beta nucleotide sequences were sequenced per donor, about a sixth of them non-productive. The investigation overall reported the following: In a later analysis, the rate of TCR association differed among HLA loci, with DRB1 alleles having the most associated TCRs and HLA-C alleles having the fewest. The 87-base-pair reads could not distinguish some IMGT-functional V segments, including TRBV6-2 and TRBV6-3, so those segments were excluded. Correlated functional status among segregating V segments might reflect linkage disequilibrium, but an unknown experimental factor could not be ruled out. Compared with equally common non-associated chains, HLA-associated TCR beta chains in a later analysis were more clonally expanded and had lower generation probabilities. In an earlier analysis of some 500 of the donors, most TCR beta V segments appeared in productive rearrangements about 90% or about 30% of the time, broadly matching IMGT annotations. It was suggested by the authors that the approach could potentially be generalized to other disease states and immunological phenotypes. CMV serostatus was the only immune exposure information available for the cohort. While some public TCRs were present in many individuals, most TCR sequences turned up only very rarely across donors. Specific HLA alleles were associated with 15,000 to 20,000 TCR beta sequences at a false discovery rate of 0.05 in a later analysis. Because counts were too low, some 17 rarely observed V segments, including chromosome 9 orphons, were excluded from the earlier analysis of 587 of the donors. According to a later analysis, parvovirus B19, influenza, CMV and Epstein-Barr virus appeared linked to several top co-occurrence clusters. A group of highly shared sequence variants was considered likely to be a technical artifact of the sequencing pipeline. The study listed 150 to 200 TCR beta chains as associated with cytomegalovirus. Cytomegalovirus status was reported to be diagnosed by the classifier with high specificity and sensitivity in both the original and validation cohorts. A further reported finding was that TCR beta sequences accurately predicted the HLA-A and HLA-B alleles for most subjects in the first cohort. In a later genetic analysis, fewer N-insertions in productive TCRs were reported among donors in an Asian-associated ancestry cluster than the roughly 710-donor mean. Most CMV-associated TCR beta chains appeared to be HLA-restricted in a later analysis, and the HLA associations seemed to be driven largely by CMV exposure. Three of the identified cytomegalovirus-associated TCR beta chains were confirmed in vitro to be specific for cytomegalovirus antigens. This cohort had only TCR beta chains sequenced, and the lack of alpha or paired-chain data limited which features could be detected. When HLA alleles, especially DR and DQ, strongly co-occurred, TCR associations were difficult to assign to individual alleles. The presence/absence analyses assumed that sequencing depth was roughly uniform across donors, and that assumption may not be true. V-gene and J-gene trimming of TCR beta chains was associated with a missense DCLRE1C variant in a later genetic analysis, and the association was replicated in an independent cohort. Because HLA typing was missing for some donors at each locus, association tests included only the typed subset.

The method was the immunoSEQ multiplex PCR assay. For the multiplex PCR, a mixture combining 60 forward primers for TCR Vbeta segments and 13 reverse primers for TCR Jbeta segments was used. Amplification of the CDR3 region of rearranged TCR beta genes was performed with a multiplex PCR assay on genomic DNA. The amplified TCR beta libraries were sequenced on the Illumina HiSeq System as 87-base-pair reads. As for the original processing: Across the roughly 600 repertoires, a later analysis counted roughly 84 million unique TCR beta chains, 8.5 million to 12 million of which were shared by at least two donors. A nearest-neighbor algorithm error-corrected the raw reads and collapsed the reads into unique sequences, merging closely related sequences to remove PCR and sequencing errors. CDR3 sequences were aligned to IMGT reference sequences to assign V, D and J gene segments. For a sequence to be retained, at least a six-nucleotide match to both a V gene segment and a J gene segment was required. A rearrangement was called productive if the CDR3 had no stop codons and remained in frame with V and J, and every other rearrangement was called non-productive. Following IMGT convention, CDR3 was defined as the stretch from the second conserved V-encoded cysteine up to the conserved J-encoded phenylalanine. The earlier analysis of roughly 590 of the donors excluded any sequence lacking an unambiguous match to a single V gene segment. In an earlier analysis of approximately 590 of the donors, a V segment was called functional when productive rearrangements were above 56.7%, and segregating when the standard deviation between donors exceeded 5%. A statistical classification framework was built for diagnosing cytomegalovirus status from the catalog of TCR beta chain sequences. V and J gene assignment, in a later analysis, came from comparing TCR nucleotide sequences with IMGT/GENE-DB human TR gene sequences. The TCRdist pipeline was used in a later analysis to assign CDR3 sequences and most-parsimonious VDJ recombination scenarios. In a later analysis, each TCR beta chain was defined by its CDR3 amino acid sequence together with its V-gene family, and reads lacking a unique V-gene family were excluded. To address suspected cross-contamination and a sequencing artifact, a later analysis removed 592 highly shared, low-generation-probability nucleotide sequences. In a later analysis, a clonal expansion index for each public chain was calculated from normalized within-repertoire ranks of inferred template counts. Generation probabilities in a later analysis came from a VDJ recombination model fitted to out-of-frame rearrangements, and those results were checked against IGoR. In a later analysis, TCR-TCR, TCR-HLA and TCR-CMV co-occurrence was scored with hypergeometric tests, and a repertoire-size bias correction was applied to TCR pairs. A later analysis estimated false discovery rates by permuting HLA or CMV assignments 20 times. In a later analysis, co-occurring TCRs were grouped using DBSCAN, and TCRdist sequence similarity was added for clustering within HLA-allele-positive subsets. For co-occurrence clustering, repertoires with fewer than 30,000 or more than 120,000 public chains were excluded, along with five repertoires with anomalous nucleotide sharing. In TCRdb, the immuneACCESS table is reduced to in-frame sequences with V and J assigned. These tables do not hold every clone; where another copy was compared, an unresolved V gene accounts for under half, and the others remain unexplained. V and J calls and clone size follow that table, whereas D and trimming were derived from the DNA. The sample has 150,000 or so clones on record, 80% of them singletons. The top ten clones comprise around 13% of the sample.

The CDR3 contains 18 residues, cysteine and phenylalanine counted. Only the CDR3 DNA stays, 54 bases, in frame from base 1. CDR1 SNHLY and CDR2 FYNNEI are derived from the germline V gene. V has 7 bases trimmed and J has 5 bases trimmed; junction bases matching no gene number 18. In total, 630 or so healthy bone marrow donors made up the cohort. At the time of sampling, all cohort members were nominally healthy, though unrecorded immune exposures were likely present. The donor tested CMV seropositive and was one of the 289 seropositive cohort members. A peripheral blood sample was collected from each donor, and TCR beta sequencing was performed on peripheral blood mononuclear cells. Genomic DNA extraction from the blood cell samples was performed with the Qiagen DNeasy Blood Extraction Kit. As for this clone: Its target antigen remains unknown. Base qualities were left out, and no much larger clone turns up one base away.

Sample: PBMCs. Recombination connected TRBV2 to TRBJ2-5, and TRBD2 matches 11 of the central bases. This TCR came from a young man in good health and CMV-seropositive. The CDR3 loop reads CASTQGVLAGGSGETQYF. The sequenced DNA: TGTGCCAGCACCCAAGGGGTCCTAGCGGGAGGCTCGGGGGAGACCCAGTACTTC.